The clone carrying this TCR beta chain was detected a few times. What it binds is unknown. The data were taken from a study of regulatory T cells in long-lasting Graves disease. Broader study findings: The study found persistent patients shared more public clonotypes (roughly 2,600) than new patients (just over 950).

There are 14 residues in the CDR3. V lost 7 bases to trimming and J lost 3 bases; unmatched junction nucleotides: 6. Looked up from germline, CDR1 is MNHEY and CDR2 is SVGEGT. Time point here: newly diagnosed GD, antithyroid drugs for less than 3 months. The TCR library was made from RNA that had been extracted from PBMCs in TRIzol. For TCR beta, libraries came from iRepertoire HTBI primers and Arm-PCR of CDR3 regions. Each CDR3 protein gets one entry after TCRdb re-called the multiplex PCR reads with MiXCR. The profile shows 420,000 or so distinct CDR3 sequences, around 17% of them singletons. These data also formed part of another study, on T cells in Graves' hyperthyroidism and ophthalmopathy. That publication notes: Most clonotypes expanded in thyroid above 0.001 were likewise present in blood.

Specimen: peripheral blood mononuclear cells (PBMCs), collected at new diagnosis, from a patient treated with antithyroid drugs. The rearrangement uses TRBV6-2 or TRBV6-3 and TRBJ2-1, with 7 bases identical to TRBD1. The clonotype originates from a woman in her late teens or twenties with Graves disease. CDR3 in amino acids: CASKIRDSYNEQFF. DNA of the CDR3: TGTGCCAGCAAAATTCGGGACAGCTACAATGAGCAGTTCTTC.